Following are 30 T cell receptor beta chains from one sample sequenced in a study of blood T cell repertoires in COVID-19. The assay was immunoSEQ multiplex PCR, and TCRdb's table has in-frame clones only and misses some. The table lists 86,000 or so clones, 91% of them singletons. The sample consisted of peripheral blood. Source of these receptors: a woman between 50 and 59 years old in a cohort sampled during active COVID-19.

The CDR3 DNA is TGCGCCAGCAGCTTGGGACAGGTCCGGGAGACCCAGTACTTC. It is translated as CASSLGQVRETQYF. The rearrangement links TRBV5-1 to TRBJ2-5; D perhaps matches TRBD1 (6 bases). The germline CDR1 and CDR2 sequences are SGHRS and YFSETQ. V lost 0 bases and J lost 5, with 11 bases in between. This CDR3 spans 14 amino acids.

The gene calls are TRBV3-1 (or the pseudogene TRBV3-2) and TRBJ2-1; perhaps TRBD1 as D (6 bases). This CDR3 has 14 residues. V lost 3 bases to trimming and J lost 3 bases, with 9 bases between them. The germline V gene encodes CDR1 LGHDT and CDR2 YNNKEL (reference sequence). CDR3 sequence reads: CASSQGAGYNEQFF. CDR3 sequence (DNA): TGTGCCAGCAGCCAGGGGGCAGGCTACAATGAGCAGTTCTTC.

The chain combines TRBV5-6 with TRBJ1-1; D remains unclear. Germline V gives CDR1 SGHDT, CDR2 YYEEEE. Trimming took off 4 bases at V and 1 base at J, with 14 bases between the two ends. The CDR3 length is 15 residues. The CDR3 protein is CASSPGGSPNTEAFF. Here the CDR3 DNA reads TGTGCCAGCAGCCCCGGAGGCTCCCCGAACACTGAAGCTTTCTTT.

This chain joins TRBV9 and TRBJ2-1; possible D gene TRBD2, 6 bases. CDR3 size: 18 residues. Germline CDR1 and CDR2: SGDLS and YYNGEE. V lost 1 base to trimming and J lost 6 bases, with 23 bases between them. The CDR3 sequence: CASSVTPVRGGGVNEQFF. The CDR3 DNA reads TGTGCCAGCAGCGTAACCCCTGTTCGAGGTGGCGGGGTCAATGAGCAGTTCTTC.

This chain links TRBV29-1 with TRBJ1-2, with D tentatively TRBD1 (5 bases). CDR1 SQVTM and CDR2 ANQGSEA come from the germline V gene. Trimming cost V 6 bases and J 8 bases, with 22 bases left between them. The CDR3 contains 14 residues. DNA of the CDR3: TGCAGCGTAGACTCCCTACGCGGGACTAGGGGCTACACCTTC. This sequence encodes CSVDSLRGTRGYTF.

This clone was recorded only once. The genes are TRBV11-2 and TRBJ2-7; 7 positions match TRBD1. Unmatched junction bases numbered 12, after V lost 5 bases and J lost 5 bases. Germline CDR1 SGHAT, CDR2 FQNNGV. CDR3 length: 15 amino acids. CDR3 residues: CASSTANRGTNEQYF. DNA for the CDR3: TGTGCCAGCAGCACCGCCAACAGGGGTACAAACGAGCAGTACTTC.

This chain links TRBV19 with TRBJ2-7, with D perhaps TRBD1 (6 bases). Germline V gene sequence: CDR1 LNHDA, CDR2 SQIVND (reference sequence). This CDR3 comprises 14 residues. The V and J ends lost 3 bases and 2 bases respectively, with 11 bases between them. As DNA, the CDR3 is TGTGCCAGTAGTATCGCACAGGGTACCTACGAGCAGTACTTC. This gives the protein CASSIAQGTYEQYF.

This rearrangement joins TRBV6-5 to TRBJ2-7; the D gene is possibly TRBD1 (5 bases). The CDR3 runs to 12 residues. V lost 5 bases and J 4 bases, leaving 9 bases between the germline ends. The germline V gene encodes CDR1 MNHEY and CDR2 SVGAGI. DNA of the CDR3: TGTGCCAGCAGTCTTAGGGGTTACGAGCAGTACTTC. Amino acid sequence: CASSLRGYEQYF.

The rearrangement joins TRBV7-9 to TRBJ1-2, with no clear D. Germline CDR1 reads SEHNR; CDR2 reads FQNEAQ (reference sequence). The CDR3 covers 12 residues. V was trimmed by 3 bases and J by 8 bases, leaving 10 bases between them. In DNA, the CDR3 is TGTGCCAGCAGCTTCCTTTCCGGGGGCTACACCTTC. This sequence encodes CASSFLSGGYTF.

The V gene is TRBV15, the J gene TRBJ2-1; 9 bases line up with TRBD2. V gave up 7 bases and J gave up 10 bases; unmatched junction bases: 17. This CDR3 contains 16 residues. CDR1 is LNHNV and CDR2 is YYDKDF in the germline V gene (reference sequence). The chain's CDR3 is CATISGREGRPREQFF. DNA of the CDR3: TGTGCCACCATCTCAGGGCGGGAGGGCCGTCCTAGGGAGCAGTTCTTC.

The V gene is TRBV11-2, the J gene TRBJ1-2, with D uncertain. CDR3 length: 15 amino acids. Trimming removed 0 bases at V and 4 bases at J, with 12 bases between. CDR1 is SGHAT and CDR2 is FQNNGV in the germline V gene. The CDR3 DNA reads TGTGCCAGCAGCTTAGATCTGACTCGGGGCTATGGCTACACCTTC. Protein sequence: CASSLDLTRGYGYTF. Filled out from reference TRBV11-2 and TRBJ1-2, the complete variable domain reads EAGVAQSPRYKIIEKRQSVAFWCNPISGHATLYWYQQILGQGPKLLIQFQNNGVVDDSQLPKDRFSAERLKGVDSTLKIQPAKLEDSAVYLCASSLDLTRGYGYTFGSGTRLTVV.

CDR3 sequence: CASSLGGPYEQYF. CDR3 nucleotides: TGTGCCAGCAGCCTCGGGGGACCCTACGAGCAGTACTTC. This rearrangement joins TRBV5-6 to TRBJ2-7; D possibly corresponds to TRBD2 (6 bases). Germline V gives CDR1 SGHDT, CDR2 YYEEEE. This CDR3 contains 13 residues. Trimming pared 4 bases from V and 2 bases from J, leaving 10 bases between. The full variable domain, completed using reference TRBV5-6 and TRBJ2-7, is DAGVTQSPTHLIKTRGQQVTLRCSPKSGHDTVSWYQQALGQGPQFIFQYYEEEERQRGNFPDRFSGHQFPNYSSELNVNALLLGDSALYLCASSLGGPYEQYFGPGTRLTVT.

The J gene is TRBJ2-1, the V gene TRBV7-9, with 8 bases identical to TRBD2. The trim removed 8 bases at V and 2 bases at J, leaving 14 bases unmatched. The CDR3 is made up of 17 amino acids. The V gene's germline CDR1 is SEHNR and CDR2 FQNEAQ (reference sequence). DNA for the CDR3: TGTGCCAGCCCTTTTGCGGGCGGGAGGACCGCCTACAATGAGCAGTTCTTC. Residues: CASPFAGGRTAYNEQFF.

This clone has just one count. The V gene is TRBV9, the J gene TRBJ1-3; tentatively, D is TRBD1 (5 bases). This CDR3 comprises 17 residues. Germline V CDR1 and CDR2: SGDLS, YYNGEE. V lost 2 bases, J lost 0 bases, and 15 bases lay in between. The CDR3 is CASSVTEGRDSGNTIYF. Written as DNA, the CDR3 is TGTGCCAGCAGCGTTACGGAGGGGAGGGACTCTGGAAACACCATATATTTT. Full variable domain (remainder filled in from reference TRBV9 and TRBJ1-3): DSGVTQTPKHLITATGQRVTLRCSPRSGDLSVYWYQQSLDQGLQFLIQYYNGEERAKGNILERFSAQQFPDLHSELNLSSLELGDSALYFCASSVTEGRDSGNTIYFGEGSWLTVV.

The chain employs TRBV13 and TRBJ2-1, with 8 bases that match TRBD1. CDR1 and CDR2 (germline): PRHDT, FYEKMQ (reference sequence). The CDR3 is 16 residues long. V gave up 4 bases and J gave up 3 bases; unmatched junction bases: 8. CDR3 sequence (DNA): TGTGCCAGCAGCTCCCGGGGGACAGGTTTCTACAATGAGCAGTTCTTC. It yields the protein CASSSRGTGFYNEQFF.

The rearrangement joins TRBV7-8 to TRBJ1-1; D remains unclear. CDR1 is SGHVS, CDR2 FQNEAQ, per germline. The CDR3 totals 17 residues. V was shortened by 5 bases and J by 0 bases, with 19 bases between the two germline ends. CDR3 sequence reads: CASSHLVSAAMNTEAFF. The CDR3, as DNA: TGTGCCAGCAGCCACCTGGTGAGCGCGGCCATGAACACTGAAGCTTTCTTT.

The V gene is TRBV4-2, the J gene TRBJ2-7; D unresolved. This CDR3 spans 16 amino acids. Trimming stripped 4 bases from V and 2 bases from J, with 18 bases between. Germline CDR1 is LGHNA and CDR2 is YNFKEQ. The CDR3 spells CASSPTNVIRAYEQYF. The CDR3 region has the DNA TGTGCCAGCAGCCCTACGAACGTAATCCGGGCCTACGAGCAGTACTTC.

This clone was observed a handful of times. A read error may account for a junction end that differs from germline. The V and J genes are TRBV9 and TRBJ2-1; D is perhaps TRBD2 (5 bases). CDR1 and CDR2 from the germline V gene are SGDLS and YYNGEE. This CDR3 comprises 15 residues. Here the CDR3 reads CASSVVSTINNEQFF. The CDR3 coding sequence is TGTGCCAGCAGCGTAGTGTCGACTATAAACAATGAACAGTTCTTC.

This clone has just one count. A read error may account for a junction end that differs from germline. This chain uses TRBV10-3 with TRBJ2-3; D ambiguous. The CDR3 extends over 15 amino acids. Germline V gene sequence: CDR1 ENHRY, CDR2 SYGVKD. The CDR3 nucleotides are TGTGCCATCAGTGTTGTAGCTACCAACACATATACGCAGTATTTT. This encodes CAISVVATNTYTQYF.

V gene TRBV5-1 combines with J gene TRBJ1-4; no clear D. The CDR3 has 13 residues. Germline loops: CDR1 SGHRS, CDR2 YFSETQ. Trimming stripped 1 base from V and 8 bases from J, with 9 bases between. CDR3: CASSLFAEEKLFF. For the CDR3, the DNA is TGCGCCAGCAGCTTGTTTGCGGAGGAAAAACTGTTTTTT.

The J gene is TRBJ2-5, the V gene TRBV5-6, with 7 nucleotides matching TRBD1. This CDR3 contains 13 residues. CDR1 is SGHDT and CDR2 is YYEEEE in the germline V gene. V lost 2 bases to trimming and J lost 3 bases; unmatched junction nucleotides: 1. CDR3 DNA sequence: TGTGCCAGCAGCTTTGGACAGGAAGAGACCCAGTACTTC. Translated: CASSFGQEETQYF.

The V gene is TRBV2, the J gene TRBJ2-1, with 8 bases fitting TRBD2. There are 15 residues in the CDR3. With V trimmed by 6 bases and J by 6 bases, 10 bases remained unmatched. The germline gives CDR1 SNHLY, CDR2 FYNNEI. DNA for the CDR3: TGTGCCAGCAGGAAGATAGCGGGAACCACCAATGAGCAGTTCTTC. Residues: CASRKIAGTTNEQFF.

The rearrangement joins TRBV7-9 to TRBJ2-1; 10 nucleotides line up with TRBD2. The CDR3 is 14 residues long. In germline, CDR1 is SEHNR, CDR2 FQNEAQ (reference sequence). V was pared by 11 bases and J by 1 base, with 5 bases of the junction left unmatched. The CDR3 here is CAFQREGSYNEQFF. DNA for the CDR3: TGTGCCTTCCAGCGGGAGGGTTCCTACAATGAGCAGTTCTTC. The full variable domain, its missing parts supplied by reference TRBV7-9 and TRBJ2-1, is DTGVSQNPRHKITKRGQNVTFRCDPISEHNRLYWYRQTLGQGPEFLTYFQNEAQLEKSRLLSDRFSAERPKGSFSTLEIQRTEQGDSAMYLCAFQREGSYNEQFFGPGTRLTVL.

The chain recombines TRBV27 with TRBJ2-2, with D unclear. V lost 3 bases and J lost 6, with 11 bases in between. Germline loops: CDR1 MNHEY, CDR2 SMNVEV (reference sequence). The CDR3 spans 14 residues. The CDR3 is CASSFGRPAGELFF. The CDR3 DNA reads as TGTGCCAGCAGTTTCGGTCGCCCCGCCGGGGAGCTGTTTTTT.

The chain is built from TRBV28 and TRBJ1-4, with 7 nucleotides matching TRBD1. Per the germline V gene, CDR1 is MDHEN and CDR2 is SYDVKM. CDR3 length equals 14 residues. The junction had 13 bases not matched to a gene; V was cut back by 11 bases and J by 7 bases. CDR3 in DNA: TGTGCCGGGCAACCGAGGGGGCTGGGTGAAAAACTGTTTTTT. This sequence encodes CAGQPRGLGEKLFF. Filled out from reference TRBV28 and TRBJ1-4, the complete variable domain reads DVKVTQSSRYLVKRTGEKVFLECVQDMDHENMFWYRQDPGLGLRLIYFSYDVKMKEKGDIPEGYSVSREKKERFSLILESASTNQTSMYLCAGQPRGLGEKLFFGSGTQLSVL.

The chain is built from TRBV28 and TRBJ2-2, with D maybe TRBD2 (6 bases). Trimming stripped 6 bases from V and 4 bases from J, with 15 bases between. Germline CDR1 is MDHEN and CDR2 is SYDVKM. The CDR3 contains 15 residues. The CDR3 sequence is CASSPGTSPTGELFF. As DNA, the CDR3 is TGTGCCAGCAGCCCTGGGACTTCCCCCACCGGGGAGCTGTTTTTT. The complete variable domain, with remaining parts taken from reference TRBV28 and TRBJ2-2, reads DVKVTQSSRYLVKRTGEKVFLECVQDMDHENMFWYRQDPGLGLRLIYFSYDVKMKEKGDIPEGYSVSREKKERFSLILESASTNQTSMYLCASSPGTSPTGELFFGEGSRLTVL.

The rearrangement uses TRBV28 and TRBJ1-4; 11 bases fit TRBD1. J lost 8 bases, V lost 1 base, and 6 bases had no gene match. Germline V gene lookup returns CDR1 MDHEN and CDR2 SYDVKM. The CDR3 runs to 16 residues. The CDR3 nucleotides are TGTGCCAGCAGTTTATCCGGACAGGGGGCGCGGGAAAAACTGTTTTTT. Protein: CASSLSGQGAREKLFF.

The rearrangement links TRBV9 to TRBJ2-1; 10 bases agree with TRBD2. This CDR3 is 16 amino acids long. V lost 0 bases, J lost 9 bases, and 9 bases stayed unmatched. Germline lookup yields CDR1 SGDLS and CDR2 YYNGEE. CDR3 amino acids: CASSVGLAGGLGEQFF. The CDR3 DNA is TGTGCCAGCAGCGTAGGGTTAGCGGGAGGTTTAGGTGAGCAGTTCTTC.

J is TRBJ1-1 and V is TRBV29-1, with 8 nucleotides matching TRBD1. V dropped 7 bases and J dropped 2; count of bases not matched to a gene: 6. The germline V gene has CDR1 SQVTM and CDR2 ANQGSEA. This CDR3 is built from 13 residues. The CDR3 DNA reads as TGCAGCGCCCACAGGGGGGTTAACACTGAAGCTTTCTTT. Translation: CSAHRGVNTEAFF.

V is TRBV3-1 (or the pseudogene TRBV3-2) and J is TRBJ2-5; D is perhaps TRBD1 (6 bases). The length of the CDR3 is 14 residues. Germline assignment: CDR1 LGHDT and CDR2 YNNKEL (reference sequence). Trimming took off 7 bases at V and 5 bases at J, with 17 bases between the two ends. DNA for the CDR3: TGTGCCAGCACCAAAGGGGGTACTGCCGAGACCCAGTACTTC. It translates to CASTKGGTAETQYF.